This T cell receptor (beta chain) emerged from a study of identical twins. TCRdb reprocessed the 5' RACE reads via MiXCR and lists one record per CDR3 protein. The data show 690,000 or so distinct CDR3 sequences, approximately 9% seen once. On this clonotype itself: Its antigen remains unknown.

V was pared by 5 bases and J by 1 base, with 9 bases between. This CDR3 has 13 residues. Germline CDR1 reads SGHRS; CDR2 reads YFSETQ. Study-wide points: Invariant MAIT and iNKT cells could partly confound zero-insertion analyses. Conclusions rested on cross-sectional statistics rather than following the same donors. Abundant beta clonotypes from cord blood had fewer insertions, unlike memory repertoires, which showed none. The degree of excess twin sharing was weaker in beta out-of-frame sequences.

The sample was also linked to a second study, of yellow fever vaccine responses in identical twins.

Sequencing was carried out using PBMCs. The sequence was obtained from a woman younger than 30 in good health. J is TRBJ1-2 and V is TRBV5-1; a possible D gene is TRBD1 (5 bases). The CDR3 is CASRGVINYGYTF. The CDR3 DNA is TGCGCCAGCAGGGGGGTCATTAACTATGGCTACACCTTC. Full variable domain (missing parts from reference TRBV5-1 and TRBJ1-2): KAGVTQTPRYLIKTRGQQVTLSCSPISGHRSVSWYQQTPGQGLQFLFEYFSETQRNKGNFPGRFSGRQFSNSRSEMNVSTLELGDSALYLCASRGVINYGYTFGSGTRLTVV.